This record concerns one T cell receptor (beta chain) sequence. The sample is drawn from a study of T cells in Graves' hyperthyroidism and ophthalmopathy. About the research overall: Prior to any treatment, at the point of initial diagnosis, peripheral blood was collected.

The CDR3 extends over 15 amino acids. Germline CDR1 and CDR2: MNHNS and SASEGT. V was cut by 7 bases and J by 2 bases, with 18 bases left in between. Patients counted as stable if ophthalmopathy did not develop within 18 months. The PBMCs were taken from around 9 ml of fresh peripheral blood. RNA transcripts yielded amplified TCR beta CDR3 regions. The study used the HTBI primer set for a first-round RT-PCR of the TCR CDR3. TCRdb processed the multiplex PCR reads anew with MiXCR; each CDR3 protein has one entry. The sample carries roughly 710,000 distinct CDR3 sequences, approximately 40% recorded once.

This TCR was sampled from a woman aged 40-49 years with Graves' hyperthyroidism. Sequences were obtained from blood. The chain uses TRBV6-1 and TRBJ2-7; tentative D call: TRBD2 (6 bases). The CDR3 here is CASIRRRDSAYEQYF. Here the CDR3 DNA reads TGTGCCAGCATCAGAAGACGGGACTCGGCCTACGAGCAGTACTTC.